This TCR beta chain was identified in a study of CD8 T cells in Susac syndrome. Study-level findings and limits: Acknowledgment was made by the study that its TCR sequencing and HLA analysis involved a relatively small number of individuals.

Losses at the gene ends were 3 bases for V and 3 bases for J; bases not matched to a gene: 2. Germline V gene sequence: CDR1 DFQATT, CDR2 SNEGSKA (reference sequence). The CDR3 is 12 amino acids. Roughly 0.5 to 1 ug RNA was reverse transcribed with random hexamers. With immunoSEQ multiplex PCR, TCR beta CDR3 was amplified across 54 Vbeta and 13 Jbeta. MiXCR, run by TCRdb on the immunoSEQ multiplex PCR reads, gives a single entry per CDR3 protein. The table includes more than 70,000 distinct CDR3 sequences, roughly 91% detected once. From blood CD8+ and CD4+ T cells, the TCR beta chain was sequenced. It was healthy donors who served as the controls, matched for age and sex. This clonotype has just one count. As yet, its antigen is unknown.

The receptor's source is a human donor in good health. The chain is built from TRBV20-1 and TRBJ2-7; TRBD1 matches 7 bases. Sequencing was performed on CD8+ T cells from PBMCs. This CDR3 reads CSARWDSYEQYF. Written as DNA, the CDR3 is TGCAGTGCTAGGTGGGACAGCTACGAGCAGTACTTC.